This T cell receptor beta chain was profiled in a study of T cell responses to AZD1222 COVID-19 vaccine. Study-level findings and limits: Repertoire sampling occurred only after the peak T cell response. Among those given AZD1222, only six or seven were seropositive at baseline. Elevations in Spike-specific TCR breadth and depth followed administration of two AZD1222 doses. Most donors were white British, females outnumbered males, and clonal diversity was possibly underestimated.

Germline CDR1 is SGHDN and CDR2 is FVKESK. The CDR3 totals 12 residues. Trimming stripped 2 bases from V and 5 bases from J, with 5 bases between. About this clone itself: The antigen is unknown.

Clones were read by immunoSEQ multiplex PCR, and TCRdb kept only the in-frame ones, dropping some. Counted here are 82,000 or so clones, 90% occurring once; the ten biggest clones make up about 5.2%. The receptor comes from an adult in good health. V and J are TRBV14 and TRBJ2-3; D uncertain. Sequencing used peripheral blood, obtained on day 0 of AZD1222 vaccination. The DNA for the CDR3 is TGTGCCAGCAGCCAAAATAAAGATACGCAGTATTTT. This codes for CASSQNKDTQYF.